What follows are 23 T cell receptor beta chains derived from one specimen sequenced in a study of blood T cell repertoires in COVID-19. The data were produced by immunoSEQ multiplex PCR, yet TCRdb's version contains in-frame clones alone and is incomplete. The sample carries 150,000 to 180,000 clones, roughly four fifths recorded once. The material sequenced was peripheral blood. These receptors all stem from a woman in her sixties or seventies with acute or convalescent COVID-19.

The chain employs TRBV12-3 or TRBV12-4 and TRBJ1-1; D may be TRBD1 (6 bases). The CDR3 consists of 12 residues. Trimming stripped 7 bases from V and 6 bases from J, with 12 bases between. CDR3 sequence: CASIRGGAEAFF. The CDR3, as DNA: TGTGCCAGCATCCGAGGGGGAGCTGAAGCTTTCTTT.

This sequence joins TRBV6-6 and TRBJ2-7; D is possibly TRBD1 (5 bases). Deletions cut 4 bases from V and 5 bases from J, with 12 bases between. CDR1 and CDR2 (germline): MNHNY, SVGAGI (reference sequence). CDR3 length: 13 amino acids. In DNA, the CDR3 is TGTGCCAGCAGTTGGGGCCTTCCGGACGAGCAGTACGTC. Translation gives CASSWGLPDEQYV.

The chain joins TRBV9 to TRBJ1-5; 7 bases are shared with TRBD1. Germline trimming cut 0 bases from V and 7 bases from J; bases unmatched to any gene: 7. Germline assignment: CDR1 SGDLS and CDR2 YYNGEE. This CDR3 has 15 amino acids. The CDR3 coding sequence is TGTGCCAGCAGCGTAGGAGGGGGCAGCGGCCAGCCCCAGCATTTT. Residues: CASSVGGGSGQPQHF.

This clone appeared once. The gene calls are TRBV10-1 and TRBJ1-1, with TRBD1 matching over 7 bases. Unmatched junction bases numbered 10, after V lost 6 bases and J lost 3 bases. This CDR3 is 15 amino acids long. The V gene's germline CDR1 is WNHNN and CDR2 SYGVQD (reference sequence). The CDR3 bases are TGCGCCAGCAGCCCGAGACAGGGCCCCGACACTGAAGCTTTCTTT. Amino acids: CASSPRQGPDTEAFF.

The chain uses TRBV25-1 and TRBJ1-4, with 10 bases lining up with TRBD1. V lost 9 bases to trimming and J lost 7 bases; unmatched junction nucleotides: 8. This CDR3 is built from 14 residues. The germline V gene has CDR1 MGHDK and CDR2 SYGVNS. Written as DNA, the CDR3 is TGTGCCAGTCGGGAGACAGGGGGCGGTGAAAAACTGTTTTTT. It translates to CASRETGGGEKLFF.

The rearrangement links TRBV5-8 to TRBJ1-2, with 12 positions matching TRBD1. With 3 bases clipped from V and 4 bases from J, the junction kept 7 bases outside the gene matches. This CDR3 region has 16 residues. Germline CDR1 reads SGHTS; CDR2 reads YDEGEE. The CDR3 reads CASSSGQGARVYGYTF. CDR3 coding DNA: TGTGCCAGCAGCTCGGGACAGGGGGCGAGGGTCTATGGCTACACCTTC.

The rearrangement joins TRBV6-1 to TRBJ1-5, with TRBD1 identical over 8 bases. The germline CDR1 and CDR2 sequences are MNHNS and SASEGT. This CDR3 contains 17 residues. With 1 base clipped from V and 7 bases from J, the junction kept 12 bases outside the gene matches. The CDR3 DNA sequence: TGTGCCAGCAGTGAAGGCATAGGGGCAGGGGGCAGACAGCCCCAGCATTTT. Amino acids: CASSEGIGAGGRQPQHF.

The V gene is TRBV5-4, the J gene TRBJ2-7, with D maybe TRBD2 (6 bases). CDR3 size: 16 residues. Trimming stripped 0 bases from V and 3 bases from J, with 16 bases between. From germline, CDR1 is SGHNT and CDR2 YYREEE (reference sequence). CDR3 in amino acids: CASSLGGIAPNYEQYF. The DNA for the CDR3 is TGTGCCAGCAGCTTGGGCGGGATAGCGCCTAACTACGAGCAGTACTTC.

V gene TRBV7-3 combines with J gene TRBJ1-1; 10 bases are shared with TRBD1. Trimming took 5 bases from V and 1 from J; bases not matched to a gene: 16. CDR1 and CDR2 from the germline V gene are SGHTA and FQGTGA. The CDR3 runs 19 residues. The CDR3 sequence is CASSPLPPGTGARNTEAFF. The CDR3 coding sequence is TGTGCCAGCAGCCCCCTGCCTCCCGGGACAGGGGCGCGGAACACTGAAGCTTTCTTT.

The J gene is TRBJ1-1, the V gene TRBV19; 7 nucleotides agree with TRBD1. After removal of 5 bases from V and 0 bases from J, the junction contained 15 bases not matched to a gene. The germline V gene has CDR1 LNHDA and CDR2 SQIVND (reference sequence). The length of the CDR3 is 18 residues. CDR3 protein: CASSHSRQGSSMNTEAFF. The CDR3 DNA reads TGTGCCAGTAGTCATTCCCGACAGGGTAGTTCCATGAACACTGAAGCTTTCTTT.

The CDR3 loop reads CASSKARPPRTGNYGYTF. Written as DNA, the CDR3 is TGTGCCAGCAGCAAAGCCCGCCCCCCCAGGACAGGAAACTATGGCTACACCTTC. This chain joins TRBV21-1 and TRBJ1-2; TRBD1 is the table's D call, not checked against the DNA. TRBV21-1 is reported as a pseudogene. This CDR3 is built from 18 residues.

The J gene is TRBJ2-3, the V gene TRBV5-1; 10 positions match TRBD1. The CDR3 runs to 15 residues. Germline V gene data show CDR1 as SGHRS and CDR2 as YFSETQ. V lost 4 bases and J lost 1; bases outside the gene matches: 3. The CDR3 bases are TGCGCCAGCAGCACAGGGACAGGGGGCACAGATACGCAGTATTTT. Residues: CASSTGTGGTDTQYF.

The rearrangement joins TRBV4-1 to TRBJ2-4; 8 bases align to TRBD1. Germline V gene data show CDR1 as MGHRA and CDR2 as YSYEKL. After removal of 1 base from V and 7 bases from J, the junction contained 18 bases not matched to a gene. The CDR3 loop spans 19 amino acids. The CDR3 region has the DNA TGCGCCAGCAGCCAAGCCACCAGAGACCTCAGGGGGCGCGGGAACATTCAGTACTTC. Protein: CASSQATRDLRGRGNIQYF.

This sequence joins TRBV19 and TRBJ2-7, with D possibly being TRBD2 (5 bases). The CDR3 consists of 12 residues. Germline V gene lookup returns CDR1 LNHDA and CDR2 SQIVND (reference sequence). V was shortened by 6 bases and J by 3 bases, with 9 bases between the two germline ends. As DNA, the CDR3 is TGTGCCAGTAGCCGTGACTACTACGAGCAGTACTTC. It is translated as CASSRDYYEQYF.

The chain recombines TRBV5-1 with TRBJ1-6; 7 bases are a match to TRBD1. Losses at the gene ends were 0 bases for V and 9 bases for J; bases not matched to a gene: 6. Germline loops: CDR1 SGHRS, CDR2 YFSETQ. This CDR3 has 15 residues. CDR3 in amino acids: CASSLEPGGGSPLHF. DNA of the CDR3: TGCGCCAGCAGCTTGGAGCCAGGGGGAGGTTCACCCCTCCACTTT.

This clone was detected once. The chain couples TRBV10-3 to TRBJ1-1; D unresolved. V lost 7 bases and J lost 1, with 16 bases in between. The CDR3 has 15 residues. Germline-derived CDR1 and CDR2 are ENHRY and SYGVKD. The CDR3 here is CAITPAQSGNTEAFF. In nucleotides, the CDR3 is TGTGCCATCACCCCAGCCCAGTCAGGGAACACTGAAGCTTTCTTT.

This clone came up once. CDR3 protein: CASSITGQGAYGNTIYF. The CDR3 DNA reads as TGTGCCAGTAGTATTACCGGACAGGGAGCGTATGGAAACACCATATATTTT. This chain connects TRBV19 to TRBJ1-3, with TRBD1 identical over 8 bases. Trimming removed 3 bases from V and 3 bases from J; junction bases left unmatched: 10. From germline, CDR1 is LNHDA and CDR2 SQIVND (reference sequence). This CDR3 is built from 17 residues.

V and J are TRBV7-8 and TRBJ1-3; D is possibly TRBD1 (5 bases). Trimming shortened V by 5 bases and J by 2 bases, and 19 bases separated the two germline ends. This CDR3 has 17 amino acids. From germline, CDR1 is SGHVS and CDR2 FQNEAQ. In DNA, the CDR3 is TGTGCCAGCAGCCATTCCCCGAGGGGACTGCCTGGAAACACCATATATTTT. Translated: CASSHSPRGLPGNTIYF.

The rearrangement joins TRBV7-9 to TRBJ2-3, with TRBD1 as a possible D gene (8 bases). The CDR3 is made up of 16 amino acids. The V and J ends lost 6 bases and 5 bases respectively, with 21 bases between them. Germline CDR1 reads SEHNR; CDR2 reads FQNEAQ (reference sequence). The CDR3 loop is CASRPRTGRVEDTQYF. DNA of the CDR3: TGTGCCAGCAGACCCCGGACAGGGAGGGTTGAAGATACGCAGTATTTT. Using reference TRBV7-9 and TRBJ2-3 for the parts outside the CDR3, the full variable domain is DTGVSQNPRHKITKRGQNVTFRCDPISEHNRLYWYRQTLGQGPEFLTYFQNEAQLEKSRLLSDRFSAERPKGSFSTLEIQRTEQGDSAMYLCASRPRTGRVEDTQYFGPGTRLTVL.

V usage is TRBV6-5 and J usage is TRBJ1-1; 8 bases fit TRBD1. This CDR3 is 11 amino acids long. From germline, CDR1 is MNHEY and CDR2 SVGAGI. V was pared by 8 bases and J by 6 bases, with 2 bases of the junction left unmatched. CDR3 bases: TGTGCCAGCCAGGGGGCCGCTGAAGCTTTCTTT. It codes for CASQGAAEAFF.

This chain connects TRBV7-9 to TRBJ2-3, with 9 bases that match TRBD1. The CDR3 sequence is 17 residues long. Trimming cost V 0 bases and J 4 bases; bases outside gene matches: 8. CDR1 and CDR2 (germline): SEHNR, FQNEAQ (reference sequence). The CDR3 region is CASSLAIGQGLSDTQYF. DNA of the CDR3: TGTGCCAGCAGCTTAGCAATTGGACAGGGGCTTTCAGATACGCAGTATTTT.

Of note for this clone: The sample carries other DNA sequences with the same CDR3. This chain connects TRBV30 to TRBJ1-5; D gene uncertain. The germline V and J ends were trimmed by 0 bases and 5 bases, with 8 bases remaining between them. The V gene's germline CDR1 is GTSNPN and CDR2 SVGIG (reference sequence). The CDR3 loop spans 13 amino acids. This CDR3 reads CAWSVREDQPQHF. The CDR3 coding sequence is TGTGCCTGGAGTGTACGGGAGGATCAGCCCCAGCATTTT.

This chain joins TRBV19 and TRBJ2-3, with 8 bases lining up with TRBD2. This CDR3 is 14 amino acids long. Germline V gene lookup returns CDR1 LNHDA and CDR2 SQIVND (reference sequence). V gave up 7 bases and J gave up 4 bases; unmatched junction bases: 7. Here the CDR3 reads CASKDGGAPDTQYF. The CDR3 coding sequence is TGTGCCAGTAAGGACGGGGGGGCCCCAGATACGCAGTATTTT.